Following are 2 T cell receptor beta chains from one sample sequenced in a study of cytomegalovirus exposure and HLA in healthy donors. The PCR employed 60 Vbeta primers together with 13 Jbeta primers. TCRdb's table, derived via immunoSEQ multiplex PCR, lists solely in-frame clones and lacks some. The sample contains 200,000 to 250,000 clones, about 85% of which appear only once. Material: PBMCs. Receptors originate from a woman aged 45-59 years in good health and CMV-seropositive.

This clone showed up just once. CDR3: CASSHAGNRRPYEAFF. The CDR3 coding sequence is TGTGCCAGCAGCCATGCGGGGAACAGGAGACCTTATGAAGCTTTCTTT. This rearrangement joins TRBV7-6 to TRBJ1-1, with TRBD1 as a possible D gene (5 bases). Germline V gene data show CDR1 as SGHVS and CDR2 as FNYEAQ. The ends were cut back, 5 bases at V and 7 bases at J, with 23 bases in the middle. This CDR3 has 16 amino acids.

This clone was recorded only once. The rearrangement uses TRBV5-1 and TRBJ2-4; 7 bases map to TRBD2. V shed 0 bases and J 5 bases; nucleotides not matched to a gene: 5. The germline gives CDR1 SGHRS, CDR2 YFSETQ. The CDR3 loop spans 15 amino acids. Here the CDR3 DNA reads TGCGCCAGCAGCTTGGACCCGGGGGGTGAAAACATTCAGTACTTC. Amino acid sequence: CASSLDPGGENIQYF.